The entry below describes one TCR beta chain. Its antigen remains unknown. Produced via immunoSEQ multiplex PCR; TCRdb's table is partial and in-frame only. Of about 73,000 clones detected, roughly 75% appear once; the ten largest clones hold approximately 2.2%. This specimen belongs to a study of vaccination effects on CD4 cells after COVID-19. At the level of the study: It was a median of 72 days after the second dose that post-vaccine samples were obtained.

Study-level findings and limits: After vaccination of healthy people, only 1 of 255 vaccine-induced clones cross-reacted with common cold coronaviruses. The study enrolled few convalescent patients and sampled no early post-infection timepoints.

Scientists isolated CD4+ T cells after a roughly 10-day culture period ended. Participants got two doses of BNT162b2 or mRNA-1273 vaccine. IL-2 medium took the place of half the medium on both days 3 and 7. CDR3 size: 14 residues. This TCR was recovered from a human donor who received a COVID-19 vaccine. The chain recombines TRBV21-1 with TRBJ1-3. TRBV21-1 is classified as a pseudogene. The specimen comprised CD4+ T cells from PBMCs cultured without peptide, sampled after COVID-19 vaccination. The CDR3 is CASGGVRSGNTIYF. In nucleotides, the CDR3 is TGTGCCAGCGGGGGGGTCCGCTCTGGAAACACCATATATTTT.